This T cell receptor beta chain was captured in a study of CD8+ T cells in alopecia areata. Germline V lookup: CDR1 NNHNN, CDR2 SYGAGS (reference sequence). The CDR3 is made up of 13 amino acids. The ends were cut back, 5 bases at V and 3 bases at J, with 12 bases in the middle. The authors sorted pooled cutaneous lymph node cells using CD4, CD8alpha, NKG2D, NKG2ACE and other markers. Investigators isolated RNA and reverse transcribed it into cDNA to act as the sequencing template. Assay used: immunoSEQ multiplex PCR; TCRdb lists only in-frame clones, some missing. The record shows about 300,000 clones for this sample, with no singletons present. Regarding this clone: Genes and germline are mouse. The read gets to within 4 residues of the CDR3 end, and the germline J gene fills in the rest. The sample carries other DNA sequences with the same CDR3.

The TCR comes from a C3H/HeJ mouse with alopecia areata. This mouse strain has H2-k as its MHC haplotype. V gene TRBV13-2 combines with J gene TRBJ2-7; the D gene is possibly TRBD1 (6 bases). The material sequenced was CD4+ T cells sorted from a lymph node. The DNA read from the CDR3 is TGTGCCAGCGGCCTCCGGGACAACTAT. It is translated as CASGLRDNY. The whole CDR3 sequence is CASGLRDNYEQYF.